Listed below are T cell receptor beta chains from one sample, sequenced in a study of blood T cell repertoires in COVID-19. Profiling relied on immunoSEQ multiplex PCR, and the TCRdb table lists in-frame clones only, not all of them. The repertoire holds 350,000 to 550,000 clones, more than 80% seen once, with more than 0.95% in the top ten. Source material: PBMCs or T cells enriched from blood (not recorded which). These receptors were obtained from a young man who had recovered from COVID-19. The CDR3 runs from the conserved cysteine through the conserved F or W. A D gene is named only where the DNA matches it firmly. A row's size may be missing; if present it is once, few, many or a size class.

NA,TRBJ2-3,TRBV5-1,TRBD2,CASSLGPSGDTDTQYF,TGCGCCAGCAGCTTGGGTCCTAGCGGGGACACAGATACGCAGTATTTT
NA,TRBJ2-3,TRBV18,NA,CASSPDHLSTDTQYF,TGTGCCAGCTCACCAGATCATCTGAGTACAGATACGCAGTATTTT
once,TRBJ2-7,TRBV19,TRBD2,CASSTRAGVSHEQYF,TGTGCCAGTAGTACCCGTGCGGGAGTCTCCCACGAGCAGTACTTC
NA,TRBJ1-5,TRBV27,NA,CASSLGGGSNQPQHF,TGTGCCAGCAGTCTGGGAGGCGGGAGCAATCAGCCCCAGCATTTT
few,TRBJ1-2,TRBV7-9,TRBD1,CASSLEGTGRHGYTF,TGTGCCAGCAGCTTAGAGGGGACAGGAAGGCATGGCTACACCTTC
few,TRBJ2-7,TRBV30,NA,CAWRRRGISYEQYF,TGTGCCTGGAGAAGGCGCGGGATTTCCTACGAGCAGTACTTC
NA,TRBJ2-1,TRBV5-1,TRBD2,CASTRGGSYNEQFF,TGCGCCAGCACCCGGGGAGGGTCCTACAATGAGCAGTTCTTC
NA,TRBJ2-7,TRBV2,NA,CASSDAGLYEQYF,TGTGCCAGCAGTGACGCTGGGCTCTACGAGCAGTACTTC
NA,TRBJ2-3,TRBV4-2,NA,CASSQQNSQYF,TGTGCCAGCAGCCAGCAGAATTCCCAGTATTTT
NA,TRBJ2-1,TRBV7-8,NA,CASSLGHLALSNEQFF,TGTGCCAGCAGCTTAGGACACCTAGCCCTGAGCAATGAGCAGTTCTTC
few,TRBJ1-1,TRBV19,NA,CASSIRGIGTEAFF,TGTGCCAGTAGTATAAGGGGGATTGGCACTGAAGCTTTCTTT
NA,TRBJ2-1,TRBV7-9,TRBD2,CRSGNFGSEQFF,TGTCGTAGCGGGAACTTCGGGAGTGAGCAGTTCTTC
NA,TRBJ1-2,TRBV28,NA,CASSLVRDGYTF,TGTGCCAGCAGTTTGGTCCGCGATGGCTACACCTTC
NA,TRBJ1-5,TRBV19,TRBD1,CASSRPAGTGFQPQHF,TGTGCCAGTAGTAGGCCCGCCGGGACAGGGTTTCAGCCCCAGCATTTT
NA,TRBJ1-2,TRBV30,NA,CAWSVIGVLAYGYTF,TGTGCCTGGAGTGTAATCGGGGTATTAGCCTATGGCTACACCTTC
NA,TRBJ2-5,TRBV11-2,NA,CASSLETAGETQYF,TGTGCCAGCAGCTTAGAAACCGCGGGGGAGACCCAGTACTTC
NA,TRBJ2-7,TRBV9,NA,CASSVGSGSYEQYF,TGTGCCAGCAGCGTAGGTAGCGGAAGCTACGAGCAGTACTTC
NA,TRBJ2-7,TRBV5-1,TRBD1,CASNPGQGPYEQYF,TGCGCCAGCAACCCGGGACAGGGACCCTACGAGCAGTACTTC
NA,TRBJ2-1,TRBV18,NA,CASSPDSPNEQFF,TGTGCCAGCTCACCCGACAGCCCCAATGAGCAGTTCTTC
NA,TRBJ2-3,TRBV9,TRBD2,CASSVGPSGHTDTQYF,TGTGCCAGCAGCGTGGGCCCTAGCGGGCACACAGATACGCAGTATTTT
NA,TRBJ2-1,TRBV19,TRBD1,CASSSGTVHNEQFF,TGTGCCAGTAGTTCCGGGACAGTTCACAATGAGCAGTTCTTC
NA,TRBJ1-2,TRBV6-5,TRBD1,CASSPDRRSYGYTF,TGTGCCAGCAGTCCGGACAGGAGGTCCTATGGCTACACCTTC
NA,TRBJ2-7,TRBV23-1,TRBD1,CASRDRDYEQYF,TGCGCCAGCCGGGACAGGGACTACGAGCAGTACTTC
NA,TRBJ2-1,TRBV28,NA,CASSQDSSSYNEQFF,TGTGCCAGCAGTCAAGACAGTAGCTCCTACAATGAGCAGTTCTTC
NA,TRBJ2-2,TRBV7-2,NA,CASSLIVAGELFF,TGTGCCAGCAGCTTAATCGTCGCCGGGGAGCTGTTTTTT
NA,TRBJ2-2,TRBV5-5,TRBD1,CASSLGDRESAGELFF,TGTGCCAGCAGCTTAGGGGACAGGGAGTCGGCCGGGGAGCTGTTTTTT
NA,TRBJ2-1,TRBV11-2,TRBD2,CASSLAPRLAAPYNEQFF,TGTGCCAGCAGCTTAGCCCCTCGGCTAGCGGCCCCTTACAATGAGCAGTTCTTC
NA,TRBJ2-1,TRBV6-6,NA,CASSSGGQRNEQFF,TGTGCCAGCAGTTCTGGCGGGCAGCGTAATGAGCAGTTCTTC
NA,TRBJ1-1,TRBV28,TRBD1,CASTSYGTGGHTEAFF,TGTGCCAGCACATCTTACGGGACAGGGGGCCACACTGAAGCTTTCTTT
NA,TRBJ1-4,TRBV19,NA,CASSRSGTTHEKLFF,TGTGCCAGTAGTCGATCCGGGACAACTCATGAAAAACTGTTTTTT
NA,TRBJ1-1,TRBV9,NA,CASSPAGVRNTEAFF,TGTGCCAGCAGCCCGGCAGGGGTCCGCAACACTGAAGCTTTCTTT
NA,TRBJ1-1,TRBV28,TRBD1,CASRIPEQGTIEAFF,TGTGCCAGCAGGATCCCTGAACAGGGGACGATTGAAGCTTTCTTT
NA,TRBJ2-7,TRBV6-2/TRBV6-3,NA,CASRRGRDYEQYF,TGTGCCAGCCGCCGGGGCCGCGACTACGAGCAGTACTTC
NA,TRBJ1-2,TRBV20-1,TRBD1,CSASNEGAVYGYTF,TGCAGTGCTAGTAATGAGGGGGCAGTCTATGGCTACACCTTC
NA,TRBJ1-2,TRBV29-1,NA,CSVGGPGRDYGYTF,TGCAGCGTTGGAGGACCAGGCAGGGACTATGGCTACACCTTC
NA,TRBJ1-3,TRBV28,NA,CASRPLGGRSSGNTIYF,TGTGCCAGCAGACCCCTGGGAGGCAGAAGCTCTGGAAACACCATATATTTT
NA,TRBJ1-4,TRBV28,NA,CASSPGSATNEKLFF,TGTGCCAGCAGTCCCGGGTCAGCAACTAATGAAAAACTGTTTTTT
NA,TRBJ2-2,TRBV6-4,NA,CASSPDLTGELFF,TGTGCCAGCAGTCCAGACTTAACCGGGGAGCTGTTTTTT
NA,TRBJ1-1,TRBV19,NA,CASSDIMAVVTEAFF,TGTGCCAGTAGTGATATAATGGCTGTTGTCACTGAAGCTTTCTTT
NA,TRBJ2-7,TRBV28,NA,CASSSSAPYEQYF,TGTGCCAGCAGCTCTAGTGCTCCCTACGAGCAGTACTTC
NA,TRBJ2-5,TRBV7-9,TRBD2,CASSSPAGGAPDQYF,TGTGCCAGCAGCTCCCCCGCGGGGGGGGCCCCAGACCAGTACTTC
NA,TRBJ2-1,TRBV5-3,NA,CVRSLKGETYNEQFF,TGTGTCAGAAGCTTGAAGGGGGAAACATACAATGAGCAGTTCTTC
NA,TRBJ1-5,TRBV6-2/TRBV6-3,NA,CASSYGGGPQHF,TGTGCCAGCAGTTACGGGGGAGGGCCCCAGCATTTT
NA,TRBJ1-2,TRBV11-3,TRBD1,CASSCPRDRGYGYTF,TGTGCCAGCAGCTGCCCCCGGGACAGGGGCTATGGCTACACCTTC
NA,TRBJ2-5,TRBV5-1,TRBD1,CASSLAIVGGETQYF,TGCGCCAGCAGCTTGGCCATTGTAGGGGGCGAGACCCAGTACTTC
NA,TRBJ1-5,TRBV6-1,TRBD1,CASSEALMPGGQPQHF,TGTGCCAGCAGTGAAGCGCTAATGCCAGGGGGCCAGCCCCAGCATTTT
NA,TRBJ2-5,TRBV6-5,TRBD2,CASSTSGGKQETQYF,TGTGCCAGCAGCACTAGCGGAGGGAAGCAAGAGACCCAGTACTTC
NA,TRBJ2-1,TRBV11-1,NA,CASSLGGDSYNEQFF,TGTGCCAGCAGCTTAGGGGGGGACTCCTACAATGAGCAGTTCTTC
NA,TRBJ1-1,TRBV14,NA,CASSAPGTLNTEAFF,TGTGCCAGCAGCGCCCCGGGGACTTTGAACACTGAAGCTTTCTTT
once,TRBJ2-1,TRBV28,NA,CASSSPLAYSSYNEQFF,TGTGCCAGCAGTTCCCCTTTAGCGTATAGCTCCTACAATGAGCAGTTCTTC
NA,TRBJ2-1,TRBV10-2,TRBD2,CASSWGGLAGDNEQFF,TGCGCCAGCAGCTGGGGCGGGCTAGCGGGCGACAATGAGCAGTTCTTC
NA,TRBJ1-1,TRBV19,NA,CASSMVVRRTEAFF,TGTGCCAGTAGTATGGTGGTGCGGCGCACTGAAGCTTTCTTT
NA,TRBJ2-6,TRBV3-1/TRBV3-2,TRBD2,CASSQEGLVETGANVLTF,TGTGCCAGCAGCCAAGAGGGACTAGTGGAAACTGGGGCCAACGTCCTGACTTTC
NA,TRBJ2-1,TRBV29-1,TRBD2,CSVGGRAGRGYNEQFF,TGCAGCGTTGGTGGGAGGGCCGGTAGAGGTTACAATGAGCAGTTCTTC